The rows below give T cell receptor beta chains drawn from one sample of a study of CD8+CD57+ T cells in acquired aplastic anemia. TCRdb independently ran MiXCR on the reads; one entry per CDR3 protein. The sample shows 250,000 to 300,000 distinct CDR3 sequences, about 50% of them seen only once. Input material: sorted CD4+, CD8+, or CD8+CD57+ T cells (not recorded which) from PBMCs. These receptors all stem from a human donor with aplastic anemia. The CDR3 runs from the conserved cysteine through the conserved F or W. Not every row has a clone size; where given, it reads once, few, many or a size class.

TRBV11-3	TRBJ2-2	-	CASSWDKYTGELFF
TRBV6-6	TRBJ2-6	-	CASSQAGSGANVLTF
TRBV5-6	TRBJ1-5	many	CASSLETSNQPQHF
TRBV7-7	TRBJ2-1	-	CASSPQRDRGPYNEQFF
TRBV19	TRBJ2-3	-	CASSYTVTDTQYF
TRBV7-2	TRBJ2-1	-	CASSPWTSRTDTQFF
TRBV24-1	TRBJ1-1	-	CATRGGANTEAFF
TRBV5-1	TRBJ2-6	-	CASSPTPSGANVLTF
TRBV12-3/TRBV12-4	TRBJ2-1	once	CASSLRLAGGGYNEQFF
TRBV6-5	TRBJ1-6	few	CASSPGQEGSPLHF
TRBV19	TRBJ1-1	-	CASTPLFQDREGTEAFF
TRBV7-3	TRBJ2-1	-	CASSVGSSSYNEQFF
TRBV6-1	TRBJ2-7	many	CASSPTGIEQYF
TRBV2	TRBJ1-2	-	CASSGPGQGPSNYGYTF
TRBV29-1	TRBJ1-2	many	CSVVIDPNYGYTF
TRBV7-2	TRBJ2-7	-	CASSLVGSPTYEQYF
TRBV10-3	TRBJ1-1	-	CAINSQGAFF
TRBV2	TRBJ1-4	-	CASSEASGTAEKLFF
TRBV25-1	TRBJ1-4	once	CASSEFQGGTNEKLFF
TRBV7-9	TRBJ2-6	-	CASSAGTGGAGANVLTF
TRBV20-1	TRBJ1-2	once	CSARDRSYGYAF
TRBV9	TRBJ2-1	-	CASSVGGGGARFDEQFF
TRBV9	TRBJ2-7	-	CASSERQYF
TRBV19	TRBJ2-3	-	CASSPTGGRGTDTQYF
TRBV20-1	TRBJ2-3	-	CSARLGDGDTQYF
TRBV5-1	TRBJ1-2	-	CASSPSGVDYGYTF
TRBV4-1	TRBJ1-1	many	CASSQDIRVMNTEAFF
TRBV7-9	TRBJ1-1	-	CASSLRQTSGNTEAFF
TRBV6-5	TRBJ2-5	-	CASSYSWETQYF
TRBV7-2	TRBJ2-7	many	CASSLRKVYEQYF
TRBV19	TRBJ1-1	-	CASSKLGILGSTEAFF
TRBV9	TRBJ2-6	many	CASSVGWGRANVLTF
TRBV7-9	TRBJ2-1	-	CASSLGLAAYNEQFF
TRBV20-1	TRBJ2-2	-	CSARDLWTGLNTGELFF
TRBV14	TRBJ2-3	once	CASSRDKGGTSQYF
TRBV11-2	TRBJ2-5	few	CASSLVGGEETQYF
TRBV19	TRBJ1-6	-	CASSTTWNSPLHF
TRBV5-5	TRBJ2-7	-	CASSGPRVYEQYF
TRBV25-1	TRBJ2-5	-	CASSVGTARQETQYF
TRBV7-6	TRBJ2-2	-	CASSLGGFRELFF
TRBV2	TRBJ2-3	-	CASSELARTDTQYF
TRBV12-5	TRBJ2-1	-	CASALDILSGAVYNEQFF
TRBV5-1	TRBJ2-1	many	CASSSDKTLYNEQFF
TRBV24-1	TRBJ2-7	once	CATSDSQGNEQYF
TRBV7-2	TRBJ2-1	few	CASSLYVSNEQFF
TRBV7-2	TRBJ1-2	-	CASSQTQGPGYTF
TRBV29-1	TRBJ2-7	few	CSATGTPPSDEQYF
TRBV12-3/TRBV12-4	TRBJ1-2	many	CASSLKGGGGGYTF
TRBV10-1	TRBJ2-5	many	CASSESNGKGQGNQETQYF